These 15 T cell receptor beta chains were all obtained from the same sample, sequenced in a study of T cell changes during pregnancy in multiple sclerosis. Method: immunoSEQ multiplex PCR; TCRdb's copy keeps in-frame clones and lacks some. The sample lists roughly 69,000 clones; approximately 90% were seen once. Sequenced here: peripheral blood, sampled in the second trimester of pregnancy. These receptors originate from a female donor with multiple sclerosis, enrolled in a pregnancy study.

The CDR3 DNA sequence: TGTGCCAGCAGCTTGTGGAGGGGGGGCCGGGAGACCCAGTACTTC. This sequence encodes CASSLWRGGRETQYF. This chain links TRBV5-4 with TRBJ2-5, with a possible D match to TRBD2 (7 bases). Per germline, CDR1 SGHNT and CDR2 YYREEE (reference sequence). The CDR3 extends over 15 amino acids. Trimming shortened V by 1 base and J by 5 bases, and 15 bases separated the two germline ends.

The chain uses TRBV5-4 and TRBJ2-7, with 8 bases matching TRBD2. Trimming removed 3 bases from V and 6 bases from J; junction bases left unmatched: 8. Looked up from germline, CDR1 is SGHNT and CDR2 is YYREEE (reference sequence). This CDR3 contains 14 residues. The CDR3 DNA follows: TGTGCCAGCAGCTCGGGGGGACTAGAACTCGAGCAGTACTTC. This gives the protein CASSSGGLELEQYF.

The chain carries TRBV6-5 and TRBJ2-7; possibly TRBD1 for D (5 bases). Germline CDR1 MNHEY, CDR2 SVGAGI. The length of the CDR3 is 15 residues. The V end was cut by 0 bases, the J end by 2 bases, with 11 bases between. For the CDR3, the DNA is TGTGCCAGCAGTTACTCTCAGGAAGGGGCCTACGAGCAGTACTTC. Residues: CASSYSQEGAYEQYF.

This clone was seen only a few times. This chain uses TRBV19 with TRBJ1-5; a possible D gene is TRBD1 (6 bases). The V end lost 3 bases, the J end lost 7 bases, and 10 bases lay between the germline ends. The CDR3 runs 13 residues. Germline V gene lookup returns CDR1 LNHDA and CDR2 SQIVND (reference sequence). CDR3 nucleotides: TGTGCCAGTAGTATTGACAGGTGGCAGCCCCAGCATTTT. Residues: CASSIDRWQPQHF.

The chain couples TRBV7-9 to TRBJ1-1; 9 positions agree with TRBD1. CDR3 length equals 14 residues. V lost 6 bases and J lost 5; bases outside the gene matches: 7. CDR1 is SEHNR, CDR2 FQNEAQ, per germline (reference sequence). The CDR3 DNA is TGTGCCAGCAGACCGGGACAGGGTTCTACTGAAGCTTTCTTT. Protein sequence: CASRPGQGSTEAFF.

This chain's CDR3 is CASSSLKTNEKLFF. CDR3 in DNA: TGTGCCAGCAGCTCCTTAAAAACTAATGAAAAACTGTTTTTT. This sequence joins TRBV11-2 and TRBJ1-4; D is ambiguous. This CDR3 has 14 residues. Between the trimmed V and J ends, which lost 4 bases and 1 base, there was a span of 7 bases. Germline V CDR1 and CDR2: SGHAT, FQNNGV.

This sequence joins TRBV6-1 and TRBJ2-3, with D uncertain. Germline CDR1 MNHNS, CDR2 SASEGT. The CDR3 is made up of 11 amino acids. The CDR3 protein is CASLWLETQYF. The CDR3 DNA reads TGTGCAAGTTTGTGGTTGGAGACGCAGTATTTT.

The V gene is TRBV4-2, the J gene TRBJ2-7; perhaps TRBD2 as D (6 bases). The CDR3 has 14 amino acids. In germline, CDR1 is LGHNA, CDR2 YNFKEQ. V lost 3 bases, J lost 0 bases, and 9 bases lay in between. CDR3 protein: CASSHGRLSYEQYF. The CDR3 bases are TGTGCCAGCAGCCATGGGAGGCTCTCCTACGAGCAGTACTTC.

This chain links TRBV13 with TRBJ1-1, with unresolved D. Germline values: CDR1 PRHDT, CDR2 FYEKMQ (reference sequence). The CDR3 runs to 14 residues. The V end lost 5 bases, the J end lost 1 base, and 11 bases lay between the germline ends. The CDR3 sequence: CASSLEGGNTEAFF. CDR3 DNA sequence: TGTGCCAGCAGCCTTGAGGGCGGGAACACTGAAGCTTTCTTT. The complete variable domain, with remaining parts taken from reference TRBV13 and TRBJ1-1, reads AAGVIQSPRHLIKEKRETATLKCYPIPRHDTVYWYQQGPGQDPQFLISFYEKMQSDKGSIPDRFSAQQFSDYHSELNMSSLELGDSALYFCASSLEGGNTEAFFGQGTRLTVV.

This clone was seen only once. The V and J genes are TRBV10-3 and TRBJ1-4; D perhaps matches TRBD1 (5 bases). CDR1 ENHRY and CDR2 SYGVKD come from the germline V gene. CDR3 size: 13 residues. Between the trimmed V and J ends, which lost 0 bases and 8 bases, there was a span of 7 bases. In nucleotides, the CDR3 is TGTGCCATCAGTGAGTCGAGGACAGAAAAACTGTTTTTT. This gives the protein CAISESRTEKLFF.

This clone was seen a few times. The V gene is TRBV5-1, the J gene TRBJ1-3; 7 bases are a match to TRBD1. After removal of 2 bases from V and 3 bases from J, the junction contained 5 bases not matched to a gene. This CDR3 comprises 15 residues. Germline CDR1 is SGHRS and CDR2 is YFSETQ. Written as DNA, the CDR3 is TGCGCCAGCAGCTTTCAGGGGGTCGGTGGAAACACCATATATTTT. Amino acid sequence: CASSFQGVGGNTIYF.

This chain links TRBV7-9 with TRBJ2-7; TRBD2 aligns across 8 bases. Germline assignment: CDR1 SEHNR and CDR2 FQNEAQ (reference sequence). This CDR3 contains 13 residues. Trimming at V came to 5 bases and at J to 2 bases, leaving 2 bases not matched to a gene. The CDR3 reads CASSPGGAYEQYF. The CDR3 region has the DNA TGTGCCAGCAGCCCCGGGGGGGCCTACGAGCAGTACTTC.

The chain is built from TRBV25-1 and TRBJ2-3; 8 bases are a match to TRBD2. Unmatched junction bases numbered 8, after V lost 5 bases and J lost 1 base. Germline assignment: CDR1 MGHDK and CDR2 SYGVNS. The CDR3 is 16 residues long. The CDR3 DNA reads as TGTGCCAGCAGTCACACGGGGGGGGGCGGCACAGATACGCAGTATTTT. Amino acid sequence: CASSHTGGGGTDTQYF.

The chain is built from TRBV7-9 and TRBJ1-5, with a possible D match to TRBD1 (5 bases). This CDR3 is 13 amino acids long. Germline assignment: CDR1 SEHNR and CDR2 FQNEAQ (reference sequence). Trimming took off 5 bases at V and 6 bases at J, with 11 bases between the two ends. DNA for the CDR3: TGTGCCAGCAGCACAGGCGGGGGTCAGCCCCAGCATTTT. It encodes CASSTGGGQPQHF.

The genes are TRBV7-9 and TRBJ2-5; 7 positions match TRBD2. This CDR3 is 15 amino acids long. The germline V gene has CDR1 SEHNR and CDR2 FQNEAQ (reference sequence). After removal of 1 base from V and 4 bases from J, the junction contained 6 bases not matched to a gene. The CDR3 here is CASSLEAGWGETQYF. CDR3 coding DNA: TGTGCCAGCAGCTTAGAAGCGGGATGGGGAGAGACCCAGTACTTC.